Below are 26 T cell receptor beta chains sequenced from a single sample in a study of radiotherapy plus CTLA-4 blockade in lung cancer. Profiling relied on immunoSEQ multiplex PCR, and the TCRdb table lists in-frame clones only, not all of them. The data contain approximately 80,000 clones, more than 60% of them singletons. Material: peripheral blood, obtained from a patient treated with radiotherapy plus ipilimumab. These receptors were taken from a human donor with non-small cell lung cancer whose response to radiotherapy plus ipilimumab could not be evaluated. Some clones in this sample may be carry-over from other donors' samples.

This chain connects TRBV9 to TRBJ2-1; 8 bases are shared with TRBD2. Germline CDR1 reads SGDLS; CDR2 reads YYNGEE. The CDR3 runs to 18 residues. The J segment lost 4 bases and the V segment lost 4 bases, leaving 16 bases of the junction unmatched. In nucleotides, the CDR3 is TGTGCCAGCAGCCACCCGGGGGGGAGCGGGACCGTATACAATGAGCAGTTCTTC. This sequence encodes CASSHPGGSGTVYNEQFF.

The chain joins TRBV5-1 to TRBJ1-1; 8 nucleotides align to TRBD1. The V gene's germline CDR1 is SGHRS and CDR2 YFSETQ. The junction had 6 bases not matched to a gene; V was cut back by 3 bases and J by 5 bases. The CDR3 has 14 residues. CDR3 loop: CASSSGQGKTEAFF. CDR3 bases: TGCGCCAGCAGCTCAGGACAGGGAAAAACTGAAGCTTTCTTT.

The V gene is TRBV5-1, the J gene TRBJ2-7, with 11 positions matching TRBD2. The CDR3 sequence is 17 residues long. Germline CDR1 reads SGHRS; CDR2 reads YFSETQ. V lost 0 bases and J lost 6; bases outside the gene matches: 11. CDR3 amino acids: CASSLVGLAGGYSEQYF. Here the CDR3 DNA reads TGCGCCAGCAGCTTGGTGGGGCTAGCGGGGGGATACTCCGAGCAGTACTTC.

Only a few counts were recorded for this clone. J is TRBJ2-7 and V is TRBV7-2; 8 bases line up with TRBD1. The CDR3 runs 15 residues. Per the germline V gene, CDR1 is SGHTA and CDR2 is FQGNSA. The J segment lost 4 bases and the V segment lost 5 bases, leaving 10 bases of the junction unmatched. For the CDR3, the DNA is TGTGCCAGCAGCCCTACAGGGGGATATCTTTACGAGCAGTACTTC. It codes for CASSPTGGYLYEQYF. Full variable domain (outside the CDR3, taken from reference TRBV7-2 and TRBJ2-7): GAGVSQSPSNKVTEKGKDVELRCDPISGHTALYWYRQSLGQGLEFLIYFQGNSAPDKSGLPSDRFSAERTGGSVSTLTIQRTQQEDSAVYLCASSPTGGYLYEQYFGPGTRLTVT.

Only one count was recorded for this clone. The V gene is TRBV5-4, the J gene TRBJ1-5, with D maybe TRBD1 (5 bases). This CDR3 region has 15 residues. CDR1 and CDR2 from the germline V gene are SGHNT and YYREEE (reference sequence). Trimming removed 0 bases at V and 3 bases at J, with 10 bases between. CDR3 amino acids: CASSLDLGPNQPQHF. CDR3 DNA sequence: TGTGCCAGCAGCTTGGACCTGGGGCCCAATCAGCCCCAGCATTTT.

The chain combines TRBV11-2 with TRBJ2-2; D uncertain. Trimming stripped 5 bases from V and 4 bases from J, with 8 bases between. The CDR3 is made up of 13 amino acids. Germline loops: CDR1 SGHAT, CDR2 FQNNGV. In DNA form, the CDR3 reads TGTGCCAGCAGCCGTGCGATCACCGGGGAGCTGTTTTTT. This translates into CASSRAITGELFF.

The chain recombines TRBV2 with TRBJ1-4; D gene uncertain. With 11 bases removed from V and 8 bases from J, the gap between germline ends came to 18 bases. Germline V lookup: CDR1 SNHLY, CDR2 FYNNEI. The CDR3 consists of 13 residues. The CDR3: CAGSRVTREKLFF. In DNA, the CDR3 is TGTGCCGGGAGTAGGGTGACCAGGGAAAAACTGTTTTTT.

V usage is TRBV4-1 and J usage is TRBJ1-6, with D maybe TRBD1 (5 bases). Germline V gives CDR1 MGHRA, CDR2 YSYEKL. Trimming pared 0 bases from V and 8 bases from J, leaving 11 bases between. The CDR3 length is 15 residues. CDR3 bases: TGCGCCAGCAGCCAAGAGCCAGGGATGGATTCACCCCTCCACTTT. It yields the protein CASSQEPGMDSPLHF.

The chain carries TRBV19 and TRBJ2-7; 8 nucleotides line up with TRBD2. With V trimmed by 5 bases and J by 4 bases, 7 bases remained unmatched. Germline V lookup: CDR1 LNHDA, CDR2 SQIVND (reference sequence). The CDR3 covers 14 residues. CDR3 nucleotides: TGTGCCAGTAGTCGAGAGCTAGCGGGTTACGAGCAGTACTTC. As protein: CASSRELAGYEQYF. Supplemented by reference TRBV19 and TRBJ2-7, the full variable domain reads DGGITQSPKYLFRKEGQNVTLSCEQNLNHDAMYWYRQDPGQGLRLIYYSQIVNDFQKGDIAEGYSVSREKKESFPLTVTSAQKNPTAFYLCASSRELAGYEQYFGPGTRLTVT.

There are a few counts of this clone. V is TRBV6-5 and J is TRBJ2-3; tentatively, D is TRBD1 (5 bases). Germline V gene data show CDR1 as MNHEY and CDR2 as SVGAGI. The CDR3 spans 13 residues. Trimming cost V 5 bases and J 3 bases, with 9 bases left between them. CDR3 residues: CASSQGWTDTQYF. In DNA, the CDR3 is TGTGCCAGCAGTCAGGGCTGGACAGATACGCAGTATTTT.

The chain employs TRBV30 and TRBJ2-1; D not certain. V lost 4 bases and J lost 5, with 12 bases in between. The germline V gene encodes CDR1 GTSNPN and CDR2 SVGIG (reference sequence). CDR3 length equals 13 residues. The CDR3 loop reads CAWNLGPHNEQFF. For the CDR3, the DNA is TGTGCCTGGAATCTCGGTCCTCACAATGAGCAGTTCTTC.

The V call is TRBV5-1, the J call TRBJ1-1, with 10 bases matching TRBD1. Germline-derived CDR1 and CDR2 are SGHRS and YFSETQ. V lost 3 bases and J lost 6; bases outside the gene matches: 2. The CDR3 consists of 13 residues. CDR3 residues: CASSWGTGAEAFF. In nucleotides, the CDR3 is TGCGCCAGCAGCTGGGGGACAGGGGCTGAAGCTTTCTTT.

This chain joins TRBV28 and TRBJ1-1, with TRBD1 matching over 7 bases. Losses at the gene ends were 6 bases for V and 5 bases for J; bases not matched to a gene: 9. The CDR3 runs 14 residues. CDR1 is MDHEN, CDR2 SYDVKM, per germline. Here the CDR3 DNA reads TGTGCCAGCAGCCTCCAGGGGGGACGGACTGAAGCTTTCTTT. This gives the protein CASSLQGGRTEAFF.

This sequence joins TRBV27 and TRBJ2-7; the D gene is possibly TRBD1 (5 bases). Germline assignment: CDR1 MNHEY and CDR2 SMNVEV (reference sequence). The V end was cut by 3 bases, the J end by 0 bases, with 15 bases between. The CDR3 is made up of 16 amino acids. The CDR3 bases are TGTGCCAGCAGTTTTAGTCTGGGCAGGGCCTCCTACGAGCAGTACTTC. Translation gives CASSFSLGRASYEQYF.

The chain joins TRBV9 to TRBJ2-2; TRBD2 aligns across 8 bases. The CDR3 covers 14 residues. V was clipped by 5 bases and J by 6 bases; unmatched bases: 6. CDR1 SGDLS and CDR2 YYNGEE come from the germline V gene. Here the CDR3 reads CASSGLAEPGELFF. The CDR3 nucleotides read TGTGCCAGCAGTGGACTAGCTGAGCCCGGGGAGCTGTTTTTT.

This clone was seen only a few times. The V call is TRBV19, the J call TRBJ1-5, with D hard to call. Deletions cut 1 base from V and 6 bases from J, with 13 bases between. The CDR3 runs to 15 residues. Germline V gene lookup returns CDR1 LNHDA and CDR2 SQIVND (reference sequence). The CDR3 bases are TGTGCCAGTAGTATAGTGGAGGGCGCGGGTCAGCCCCAGCATTTT. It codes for CASSIVEGAGQPQHF.

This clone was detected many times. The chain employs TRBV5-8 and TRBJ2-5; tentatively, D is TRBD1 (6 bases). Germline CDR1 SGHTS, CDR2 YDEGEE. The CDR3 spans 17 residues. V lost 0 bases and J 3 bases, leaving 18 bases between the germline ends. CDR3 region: CASSLGILVRTEETQYF. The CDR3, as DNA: TGTGCCAGCAGCTTGGGCATTCTAGTCCGGACAGAAGAGACCCAGTACTTC. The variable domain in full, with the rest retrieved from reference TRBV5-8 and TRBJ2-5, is EAGVTQSPTHLIKTRGQQATLRCSPISGHTSVYWYQQALGLGLQFLLWYDEGEERNRGNFPPRFSGRQFPNYSSELNVNALELEDSALYLCASSLGILVRTEETQYFGPGTRLLVL.

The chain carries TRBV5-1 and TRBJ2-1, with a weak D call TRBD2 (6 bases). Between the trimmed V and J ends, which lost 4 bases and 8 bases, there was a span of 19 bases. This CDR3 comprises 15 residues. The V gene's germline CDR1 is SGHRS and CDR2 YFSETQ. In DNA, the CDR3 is TGCGCCAGCAGCCTTCCCGGGACTCCTTCCCATGAGCAGTTCTTC. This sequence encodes CASSLPGTPSHEQFF.

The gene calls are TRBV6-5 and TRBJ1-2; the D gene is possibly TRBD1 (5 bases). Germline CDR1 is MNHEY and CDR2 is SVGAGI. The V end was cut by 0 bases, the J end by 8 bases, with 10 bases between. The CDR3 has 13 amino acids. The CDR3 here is CASSYSGLGGYTF. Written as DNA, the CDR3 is TGTGCCAGCAGTTACTCGGGACTGGGCGGCTACACCTTC.

In DNA form, the CDR3 reads TGTGCCAGCAGCCCGGGACAGGGGGTGATCACAGATACGCAGTATTTT. This gives the protein CASSPGQGVITDTQYF. This chain joins TRBV14 and TRBJ2-3, with TRBD1 matching 11 bases. The CDR3 contains 16 residues. The germline V gene has CDR1 SGHDN and CDR2 FVKESK. The J segment lost 2 bases and the V segment lost 4 bases, leaving 5 bases of the junction unmatched.

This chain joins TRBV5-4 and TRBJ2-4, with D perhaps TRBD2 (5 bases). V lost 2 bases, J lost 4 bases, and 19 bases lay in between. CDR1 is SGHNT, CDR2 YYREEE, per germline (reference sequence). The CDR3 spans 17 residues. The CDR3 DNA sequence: TGTGCCAGCAGCTTCGGAGGACTCTCAATTGCTAAAAACATTCAGTACTTC. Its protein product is CASSFGGLSIAKNIQYF.

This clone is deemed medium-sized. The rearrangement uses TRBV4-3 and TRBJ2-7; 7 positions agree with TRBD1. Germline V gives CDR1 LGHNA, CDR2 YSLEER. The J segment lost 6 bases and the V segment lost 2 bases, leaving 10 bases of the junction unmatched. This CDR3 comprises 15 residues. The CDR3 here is CASSQRDSRLGEQYF. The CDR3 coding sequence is TGCGCCAGCAGCCAACGGGACAGTCGTTTGGGCGAGCAGTACTTC.

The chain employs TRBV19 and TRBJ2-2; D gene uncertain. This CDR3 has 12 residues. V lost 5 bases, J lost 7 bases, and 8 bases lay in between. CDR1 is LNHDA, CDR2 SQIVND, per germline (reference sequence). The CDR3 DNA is TGTGCCAGTAGTGATGAGGACGGGGAGCTGTTTTTT. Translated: CASSDEDGELFF.

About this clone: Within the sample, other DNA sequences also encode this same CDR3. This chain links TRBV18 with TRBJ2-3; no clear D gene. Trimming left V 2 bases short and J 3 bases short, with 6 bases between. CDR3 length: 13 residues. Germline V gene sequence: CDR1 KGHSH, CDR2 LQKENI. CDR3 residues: CASSPGQTDTQYF. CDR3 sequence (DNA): TGTGCCAGCTCACCAGGGCAAACAGATACGCAGTATTTT.

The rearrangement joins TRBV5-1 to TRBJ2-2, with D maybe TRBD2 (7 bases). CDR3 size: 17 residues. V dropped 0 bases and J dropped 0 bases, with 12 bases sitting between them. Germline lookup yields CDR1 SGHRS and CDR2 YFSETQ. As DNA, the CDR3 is TGCGCCAGCAGCTTGGTGCGGGGGCCTACGAACACCGGGGAGCTGTTTTTT. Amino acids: CASSLVRGPTNTGELFF.

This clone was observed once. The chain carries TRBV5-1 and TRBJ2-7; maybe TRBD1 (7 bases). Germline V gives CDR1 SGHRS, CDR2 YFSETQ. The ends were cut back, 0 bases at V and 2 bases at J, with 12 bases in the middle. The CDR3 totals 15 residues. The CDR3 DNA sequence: TGCGCCAGCAGCTTGGTGGGACAGCGGGCCTACGAGCAGTACTTC. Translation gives CASSLVGQRAYEQYF.